These 19 T cell receptor beta chains were all obtained from the same sample, sequenced in a study of cytomegalovirus exposure and HLA in healthy donors. Both 60 Vbeta primers and 13 Jbeta primers went into the PCR. Using immunoSEQ multiplex PCR, the repertoire was profiled, and TCRdb retains in-frame clones only, with some absent. The table includes 100,000 to 150,000 clones, about four fifths detected once. Sequencing input: PBMCs. These receptors were obtained from a man aged 18 to 30 in good health and CMV-seronegative.

CDR3 sequence reads: CASSFGGRLNEQFF. The CDR3 region has the DNA TGTGCCAGCAGTTTCGGCGGGAGGCTGAATGAGCAGTTCTTC. The chain combines TRBV27 with TRBJ2-1; 8 bases are a match to TRBD2. CDR1 and CDR2 (germline): MNHEY, SMNVEV (reference sequence). With V trimmed by 3 bases and J by 7 bases, 5 bases remained unmatched. CDR3 size: 14 residues.

The gene calls are TRBV9 and TRBJ1-1; TRBD1 matches 7 bases. CDR1 SGDLS and CDR2 YYNGEE come from the germline V gene. The junction had 8 bases not matched to a gene; V was cut back by 1 base and J by 5 bases. CDR3 length: 15 residues. The CDR3 is CASSVLEGAKTEAFF. DNA of the CDR3: TGTGCCAGCAGCGTATTAGAGGGGGCAAAGACTGAAGCTTTCTTT.

This chain connects TRBV6-1 to TRBJ1-5, with D unclear. V dropped 7 bases and J dropped 0 bases, with 13 bases sitting between them. The CDR3 length is 15 residues. CDR1 and CDR2 (germline): MNHNS, SASEGT. The CDR3 nucleotides are TGTGCCAGCAAGGAAGACTCATATAGCAATCAGCCCCAGCATTTT. Translating gives CASKEDSYSNQPQHF.

The chain links TRBV6-1 to TRBJ1-1; 7 bases are shared with TRBD1. From germline, CDR1 is MNHNS and CDR2 SASEGT. V was pared by 10 bases and J by 1 base, with 12 bases of the junction left unmatched. The CDR3 has 15 residues. Here the CDR3 reads CATLTGDKSNTEAFF. The CDR3 DNA reads as TGTGCCACCTTAACAGGGGATAAATCGAACACTGAAGCTTTCTTT.

This sequence joins TRBV10-3 and TRBJ2-2, with TRBD1 matching 11 bases. Per germline, CDR1 ENHRY and CDR2 SYGVKD. The CDR3 sequence is 15 residues long. V trimming: 8 bases; J trimming: 7 bases; junction bases outside the gene matches: 9. In DNA, the CDR3 is TGTGCCATCGGTCACCGGGACAGGGGGGGCGGGGAGCTGTTTTTT. As protein: CAIGHRDRGGGELFF.

V and J are TRBV5-4 and TRBJ2-4, with TRBD1 matching over 7 bases. Trimming removed 3 bases from V and 2 bases from J; junction bases left unmatched: 2. CDR1 is SGHNT and CDR2 is YYREEE in the germline V gene (reference sequence). This CDR3 has 14 amino acids. The CDR3 spells CASSSQGSKNIQYF. The CDR3, as DNA: TGTGCCAGCAGCTCACAGGGGTCCAAAAACATTCAGTACTTC.

The chain couples TRBV27 to TRBJ2-5; possibly TRBD2 for D (5 bases). V lost 1 base and J lost 3, with 15 bases in between. This CDR3 comprises 16 residues. In germline, CDR1 is MNHEY, CDR2 SMNVEV (reference sequence). Here the CDR3 DNA reads TGTGCCAGCAGTTTATTTGCTAGAGCGGCGGAAGAGACCCAGTACTTC. Residues: CASSLFARAAEETQYF.

This clone has just a few counts. The chain employs TRBV7-9 and TRBJ2-5; TRBD2 is a possible D gene (5 bases). The CDR3 is made up of 14 amino acids. CDR1 and CDR2 (germline): SEHNR, FQNEAQ (reference sequence). V lost 5 bases and J lost 3, with 13 bases in between. The CDR3 loop reads CASSGGRKKETQYF. The CDR3 nucleotides read TGTGCCAGCAGCGGAGGACGTAAAAAAGAGACCCAGTACTTC.

The chain couples TRBV5-1 to TRBJ2-1; tentatively, D is TRBD2 (7 bases). The CDR3 contains 16 residues. V shed 0 bases and J shed 4 bases, with 14 bases lying between them. Germline V CDR1 and CDR2: SGHRS, YFSETQ. The CDR3 is CASSLALGGRYNEQFF. DNA for the CDR3: TGCGCCAGCAGCTTGGCCTTGGGGGGGCGTTACAATGAGCAGTTCTTC.

The rearrangement uses TRBV15 and TRBJ1-2, with a possible D match to TRBD1 (5 bases). CDR1 and CDR2 from the germline V gene are LNHNV and YYDKDF (reference sequence). The CDR3 covers 15 residues. V lost 0 bases to trimming and J lost 8 bases, with 16 bases between them. CDR3 DNA: TGTGCCACCAGCAGAGAGCCTCAGGGTACCATAGGCTACACCTTC. Encoded protein: CATSREPQGTIGYTF.

In DNA form, the CDR3 reads TGTGCCAGCAGTTTATCCGGGACAGGCAATCAGCCCCAGCATTTT. Translating it yields CASSLSGTGNQPQHF. This sequence joins TRBV27 and TRBJ1-5; 7 bases line up with TRBD1. This CDR3 spans 15 amino acids. V lost 0 bases to trimming and J lost 2 bases; unmatched junction nucleotides: 1. The germline V gene encodes CDR1 MNHEY and CDR2 SMNVEV (reference sequence).

The chain has TRBV9 and TRBJ2-1, with D tentatively TRBD1 (5 bases). Germline values: CDR1 SGDLS, CDR2 YYNGEE. The germline V and J ends were trimmed by 0 bases and 4 bases, with 20 bases remaining between them. The CDR3 is made up of 18 amino acids. Here the CDR3 reads CASSVVGLTDILYNEQFF. Here the CDR3 DNA reads TGTGCCAGCAGCGTAGTTGGATTGACGGACATACTTTACAATGAGCAGTTCTTC.

This chain uses TRBV4-2 with TRBJ1-4, with D possibly being TRBD1 (5 bases). Germline CDR1 reads LGHNA; CDR2 reads YNFKEQ. V was pared by 4 bases and J by 8 bases, with 14 bases between. The CDR3 sequence is 14 residues long. CDR3 in DNA: TGTGCCAGCAGCCCGGGGGAGGGTGGAGAAAAACTGTTTTTT. This encodes CASSPGEGGEKLFF.

The V gene is TRBV6-1, the J gene TRBJ1-1, with D maybe TRBD1 (6 bases). From germline, CDR1 is MNHNS and CDR2 SASEGT. Trimming removed 7 bases at V and 0 bases at J, with 9 bases between. The CDR3 is made up of 13 amino acids. CDR3 region: CASMAGVNTEAFF. The CDR3 DNA is TGTGCCAGCATGGCAGGGGTGAACACTGAAGCTTTCTTT.

The chain uses TRBV27 and TRBJ1-5; no firm D call. V was cut by 8 bases and J by 8 bases, with 13 bases left in between. The CDR3 has 12 residues. CDR1 is MNHEY, CDR2 SMNVEV, per germline (reference sequence). The CDR3 loop is CASRTGGKPQHF. The CDR3 nucleotides read TGTGCCAGCCGGACGGGAGGCAAGCCCCAGCATTTT.

V usage is TRBV5-6 and J usage is TRBJ2-1, with 10 bases aligning to TRBD2. Trimming took 4 bases from V and 8 from J; bases not matched to a gene: 9. There are 15 residues in the CDR3. CDR1 is SGHDT and CDR2 is YYEEEE in the germline V gene. This CDR3 reads CASSPPAGGRHEQFF. As DNA, the CDR3 is TGTGCCAGCAGCCCCCCAGCGGGGGGGAGGCATGAGCAGTTCTTC. The full variable domain, with the rest looked up from reference TRBV5-6 and TRBJ2-1, is DAGVTQSPTHLIKTRGQQVTLRCSPKSGHDTVSWYQQALGQGPQFIFQYYEEEERQRGNFPDRFSGHQFPNYSSELNVNALLLGDSALYLCASSPPAGGRHEQFFGPGTRLTVL.

The chain combines TRBV30 with TRBJ1-1, with D possibly matching TRBD1 (5 bases). Per germline, CDR1 GTSNPN and CDR2 SVGIG (reference sequence). V shed 7 bases and J shed 5 bases, with 11 bases lying between them. This CDR3 has 11 residues. CDR3 nucleotides: TGTGCCTTCCAGGGTTTTACTGAAGCTTTCTTT. This encodes CAFQGFTEAFF.

CDR3 residues: CASIWTSGGAGTQYF. The CDR3, as DNA: TGTGCCAGCATATGGACTAGCGGGGGGGCCGGTACGCAGTATTTT. This sequence joins TRBV7-9 and TRBJ2-3; TRBD2 aligns across 15 bases. CDR3 size: 15 residues. J gave up 8 bases and V 7 bases, and 7 bases lay outside the gene matches. CDR1 and CDR2 (germline): SEHNR, FQNEAQ (reference sequence).

The chain uses TRBV9 and TRBJ2-7; perhaps TRBD2 as D (6 bases). Trimming stripped 3 bases from V and 5 bases from J, with 21 bases between. The CDR3 is 16 amino acids. The germline gives CDR1 SGDLS, CDR2 YYNGEE. The CDR3 protein is CASSAPGGAMVNEQYF. CDR3 sequence (DNA): TGTGCCAGCAGCGCCCCCGGCGGGGCCATGGTTAACGAGCAGTACTTC.